This note documents a single T cell receptor (beta chain) sequence. Its matching antigen is unknown. Libraries were prepared by immunoSEQ multiplex PCR; TCRdb keeps only in-frame clonotypes and omits some of them. The profile covers 150,000 to 200,000 clones, with roughly nine tenths appearing a single time and approximately 1.8% taken by the ten largest. The length of the CDR3 is 18 residues. Germline CDR1 SGDLS, CDR2 YYNGEE. Between the trimmed V and J ends, which lost 3 bases and 6 bases, there was a span of 25 bases. This specimen comes from a study of T cell responses to AZD1222 COVID-19 vaccine. Study-wide results and caveats: Spike-specific TCR breadth and depth went up after people got two AZD1222 doses. Spike-spanning, vaccine-associated CD4 TCRs were dominant at 160-218 and 743-854. Repertoire samples came only from after the peak T cell response. White British people made up most donors, females outnumbered males, and clonal diversity was possibly underestimated.

The material sequenced was peripheral blood, taken on day 0 of AZD1222 vaccination. The TCR sequence derives from an adult in good health. This rearrangement joins TRBV9 to TRBJ2-1, with a weak D call TRBD2 (5 bases). In DNA, the CDR3 is TGTGCCAGCAGCGCCTATCCCGGCGGCGGGCCGCTGGTCAATGAGCAGTTCTTC. This encodes CASSAYPGGGPLVNEQFF.